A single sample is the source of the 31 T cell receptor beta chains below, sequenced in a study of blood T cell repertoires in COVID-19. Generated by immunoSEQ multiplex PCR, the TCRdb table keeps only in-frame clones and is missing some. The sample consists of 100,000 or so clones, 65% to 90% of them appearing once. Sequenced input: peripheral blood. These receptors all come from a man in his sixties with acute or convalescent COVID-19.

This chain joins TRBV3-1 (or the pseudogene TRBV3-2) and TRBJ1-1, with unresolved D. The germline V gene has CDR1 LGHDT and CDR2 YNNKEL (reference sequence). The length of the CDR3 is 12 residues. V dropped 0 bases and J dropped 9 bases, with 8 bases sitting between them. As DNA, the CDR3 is TGTGCCAGCAGCCAAGATTCAGGCAAAGCTTTCTTT. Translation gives CASSQDSGKAFF.

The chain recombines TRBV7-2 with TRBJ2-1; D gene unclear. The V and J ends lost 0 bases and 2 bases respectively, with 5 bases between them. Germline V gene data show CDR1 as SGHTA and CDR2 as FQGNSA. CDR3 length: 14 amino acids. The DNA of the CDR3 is TGTGCCAGCAGCTTAGCCCCAGCCTACAATGAGCAGTTCTTC. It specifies CASSLAPAYNEQFF. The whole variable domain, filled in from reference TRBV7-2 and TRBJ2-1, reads GAGVSQSPSNKVTEKGKDVELRCDPISGHTALYWYRQSLGQGLEFLIYFQGNSAPDKSGLPSDRFSAERTGGSVSTLTIQRTQQEDSAVYLCASSLAPAYNEQFFGPGTRLTVL.

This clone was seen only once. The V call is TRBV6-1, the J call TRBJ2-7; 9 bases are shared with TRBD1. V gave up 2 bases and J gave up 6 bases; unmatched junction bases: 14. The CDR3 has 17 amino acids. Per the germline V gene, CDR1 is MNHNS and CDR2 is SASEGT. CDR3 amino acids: CASSELGQGIRSGEQYF. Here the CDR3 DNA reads TGTGCCAGCAGTGAACTGGGACAGGGTATAAGAAGTGGCGAGCAGTACTTC.

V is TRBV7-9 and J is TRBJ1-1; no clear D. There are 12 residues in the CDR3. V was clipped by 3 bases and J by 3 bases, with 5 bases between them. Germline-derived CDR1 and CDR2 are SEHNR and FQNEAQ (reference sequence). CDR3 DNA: TGTGCCAGCAGCTTTAGTTACACTGAAGCTTTCTTT. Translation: CASSFSYTEAFF.

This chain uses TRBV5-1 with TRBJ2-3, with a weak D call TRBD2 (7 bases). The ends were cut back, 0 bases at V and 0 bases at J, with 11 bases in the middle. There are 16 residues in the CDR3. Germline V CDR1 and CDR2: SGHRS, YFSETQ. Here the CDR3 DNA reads TGCGCCAGCAGCTTGGCCGGGGGGCCTAGCACAGATACGCAGTATTTT. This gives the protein CASSLAGGPSTDTQYF. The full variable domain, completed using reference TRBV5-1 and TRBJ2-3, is KAGVTQTPRYLIKTRGQQVTLSCSPISGHRSVSWYQQTPGQGLQFLFEYFSETQRNKGNFPGRFSGRQFSNSRSEMNVSTLELGDSALYLCASSLAGGPSTDTQYFGPGTRLTVL.

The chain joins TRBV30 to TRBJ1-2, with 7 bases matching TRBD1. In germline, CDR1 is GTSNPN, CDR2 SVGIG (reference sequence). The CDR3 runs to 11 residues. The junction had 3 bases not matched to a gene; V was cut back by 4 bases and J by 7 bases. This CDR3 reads CAWTTGTGYTF. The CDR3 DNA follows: TGTGCCTGGACGACAGGGACTGGCTACACCTTC.

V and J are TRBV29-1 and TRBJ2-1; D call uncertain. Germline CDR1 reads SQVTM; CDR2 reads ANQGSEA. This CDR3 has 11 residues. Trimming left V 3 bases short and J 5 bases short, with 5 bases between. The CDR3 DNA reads TGCAGCGTTGACCCTAACAATGAGCAGTTCTTC. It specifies CSVDPNNEQFF.

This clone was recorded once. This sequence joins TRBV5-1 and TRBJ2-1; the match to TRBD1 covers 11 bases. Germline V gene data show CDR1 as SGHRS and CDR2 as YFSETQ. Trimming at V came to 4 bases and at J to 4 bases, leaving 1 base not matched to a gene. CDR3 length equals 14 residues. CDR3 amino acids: CASSRDRGYNEQFF. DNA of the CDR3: TGCGCCAGCAGCCGGGACAGGGGGTACAATGAGCAGTTCTTC.

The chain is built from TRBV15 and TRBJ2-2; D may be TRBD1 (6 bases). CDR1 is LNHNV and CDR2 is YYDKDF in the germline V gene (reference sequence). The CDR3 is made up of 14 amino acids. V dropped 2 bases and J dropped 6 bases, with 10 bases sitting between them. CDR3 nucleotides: TGTGCCACCAGCAGAAACCGACAGGCCGGGGAGCTGTTTTTT. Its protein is CATSRNRQAGELFF.

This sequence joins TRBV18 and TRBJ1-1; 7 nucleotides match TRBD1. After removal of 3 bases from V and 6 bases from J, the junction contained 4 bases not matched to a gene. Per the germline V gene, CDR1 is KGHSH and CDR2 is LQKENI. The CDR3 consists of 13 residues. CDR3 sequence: CASSPKGAAEAFF. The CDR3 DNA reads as TGTGCCAGCTCACCCAAGGGGGCCGCTGAAGCTTTCTTT.

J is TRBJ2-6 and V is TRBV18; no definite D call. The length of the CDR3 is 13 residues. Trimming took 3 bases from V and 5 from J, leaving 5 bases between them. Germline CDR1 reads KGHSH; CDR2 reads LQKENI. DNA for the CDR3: TGTGCCAGCTCACCGGAGAGGGCCAACGTCCTGACTTTC. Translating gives CASSPERANVLTF.

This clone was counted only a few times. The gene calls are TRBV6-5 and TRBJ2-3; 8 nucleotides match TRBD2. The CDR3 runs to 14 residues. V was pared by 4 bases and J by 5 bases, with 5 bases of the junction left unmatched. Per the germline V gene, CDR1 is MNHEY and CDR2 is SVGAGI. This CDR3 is CASSLGLAGDTQYF. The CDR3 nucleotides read TGTGCCAGCAGTTTAGGACTAGCAGGAGATACGCAGTATTTT.

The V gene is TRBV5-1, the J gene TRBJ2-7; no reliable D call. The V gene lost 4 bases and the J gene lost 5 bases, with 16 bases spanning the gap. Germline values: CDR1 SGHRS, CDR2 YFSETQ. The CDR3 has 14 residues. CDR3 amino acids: CASSQNLYEDEQYF. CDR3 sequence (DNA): TGCGCCAGCAGCCAAAACCTATACGAAGACGAGCAGTACTTC.

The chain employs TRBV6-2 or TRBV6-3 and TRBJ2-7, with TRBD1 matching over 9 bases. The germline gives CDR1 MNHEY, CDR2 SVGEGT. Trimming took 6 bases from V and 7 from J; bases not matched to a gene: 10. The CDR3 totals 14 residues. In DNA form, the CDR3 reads TGTGCCAGCAGCCCCGGGACAGGGACTCGGGAGCAGTACTTC. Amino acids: CASSPGTGTREQYF.

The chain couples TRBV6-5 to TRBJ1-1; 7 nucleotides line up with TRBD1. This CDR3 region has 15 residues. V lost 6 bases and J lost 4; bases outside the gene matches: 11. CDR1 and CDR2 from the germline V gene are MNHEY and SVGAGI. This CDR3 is CASRRNLQGITEAFF. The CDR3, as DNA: TGTGCCAGCAGGAGAAATTTACAGGGGATCACTGAAGCTTTCTTT.

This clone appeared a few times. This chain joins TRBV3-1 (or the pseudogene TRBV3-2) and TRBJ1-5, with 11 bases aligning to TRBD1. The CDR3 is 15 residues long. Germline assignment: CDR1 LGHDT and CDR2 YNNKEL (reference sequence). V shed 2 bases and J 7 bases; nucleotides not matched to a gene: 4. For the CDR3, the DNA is TGTGCCAGCAGCCAAATGGGACAGGGGGGGCAGCCCCAGCATTTT. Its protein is CASSQMGQGGQPQHF.

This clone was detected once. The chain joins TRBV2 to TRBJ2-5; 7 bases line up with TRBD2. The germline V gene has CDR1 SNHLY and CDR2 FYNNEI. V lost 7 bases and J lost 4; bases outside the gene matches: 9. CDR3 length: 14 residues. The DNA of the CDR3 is TGTGCCAGCACCGAGTTGGGGGGGGGAGAGACCCAGTACTTC. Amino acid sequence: CASTELGGGETQYF.

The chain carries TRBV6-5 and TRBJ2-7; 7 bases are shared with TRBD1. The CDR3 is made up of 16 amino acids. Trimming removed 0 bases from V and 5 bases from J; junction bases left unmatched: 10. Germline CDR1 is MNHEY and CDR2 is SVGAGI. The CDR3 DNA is TGTGCCAGCAGTTACTCTTCGGGCAGGGGGAACGACGAGCAGTACTTC. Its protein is CASSYSSGRGNDEQYF.

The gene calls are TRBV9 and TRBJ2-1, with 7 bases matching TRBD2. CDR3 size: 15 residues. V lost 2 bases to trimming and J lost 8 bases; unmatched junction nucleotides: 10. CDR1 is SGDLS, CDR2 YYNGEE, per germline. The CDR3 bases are TGTGCCAGCAGCGTTATTCGGGGGGAGATCGATGAGCAGTTCTTC. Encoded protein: CASSVIRGEIDEQFF. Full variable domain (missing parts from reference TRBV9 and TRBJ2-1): DSGVTQTPKHLITATGQRVTLRCSPRSGDLSVYWYQQSLDQGLQFLIQYYNGEERAKGNILERFSAQQFPDLHSELNLSSLELGDSALYFCASSVIRGEIDEQFFGPGTRLTVL.

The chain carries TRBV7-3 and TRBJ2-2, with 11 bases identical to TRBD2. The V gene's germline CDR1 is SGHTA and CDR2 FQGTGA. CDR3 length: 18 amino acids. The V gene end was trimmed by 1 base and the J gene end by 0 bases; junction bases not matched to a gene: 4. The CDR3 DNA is TGTGCCAGCAGCTTAAGTAGCGGGGGGGCCCCGAACACCGGGGAGCTGTTTTTT. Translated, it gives CASSLSSGGAPNTGELFF.

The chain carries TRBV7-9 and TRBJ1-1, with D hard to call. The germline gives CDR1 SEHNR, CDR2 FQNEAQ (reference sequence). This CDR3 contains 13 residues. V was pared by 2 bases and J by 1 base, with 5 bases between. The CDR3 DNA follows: TGTGCCAGCAGCTTACAGGAGAACACTGAAGCTTTCTTT. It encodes CASSLQENTEAFF.

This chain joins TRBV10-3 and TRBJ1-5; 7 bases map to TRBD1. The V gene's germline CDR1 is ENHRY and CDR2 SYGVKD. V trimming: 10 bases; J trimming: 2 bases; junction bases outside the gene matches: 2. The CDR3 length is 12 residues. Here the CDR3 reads CANGQGNQPQHF. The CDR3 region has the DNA TGTGCCAACGGACAGGGCAATCAGCCCCAGCATTTT.

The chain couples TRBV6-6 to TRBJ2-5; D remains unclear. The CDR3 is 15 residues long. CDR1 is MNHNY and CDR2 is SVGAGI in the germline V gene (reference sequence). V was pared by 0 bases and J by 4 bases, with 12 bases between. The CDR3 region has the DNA TGTGCCAGCAGTTACTCGAGGCCAATCGGAGAGACCCAGTACTTC. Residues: CASSYSRPIGETQYF.

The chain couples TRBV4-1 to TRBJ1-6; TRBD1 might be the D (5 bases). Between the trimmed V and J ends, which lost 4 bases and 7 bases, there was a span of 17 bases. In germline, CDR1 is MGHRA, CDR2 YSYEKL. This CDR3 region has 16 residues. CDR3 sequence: CASSPLGAGGNSPLHF. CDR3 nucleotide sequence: TGCGCCAGCAGCCCTCTCGGGGCAGGAGGGAATTCACCCCTCCACTTT.

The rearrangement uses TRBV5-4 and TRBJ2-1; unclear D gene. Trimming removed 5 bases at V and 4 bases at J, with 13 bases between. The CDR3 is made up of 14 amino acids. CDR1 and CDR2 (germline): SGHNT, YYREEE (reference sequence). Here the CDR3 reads CASSLPTKYNEQFF. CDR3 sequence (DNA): TGTGCCAGCAGTTTACCGACAAAATACAATGAGCAGTTCTTC.

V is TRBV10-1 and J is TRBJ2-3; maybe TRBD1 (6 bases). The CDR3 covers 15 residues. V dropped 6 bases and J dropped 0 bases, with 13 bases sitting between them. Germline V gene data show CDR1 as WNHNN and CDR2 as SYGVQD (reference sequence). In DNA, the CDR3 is TGCGCCAGCAGGGGGGACACCTCTAGCACAGATACGCAGTATTTT. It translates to CASRGDTSSTDTQYF.

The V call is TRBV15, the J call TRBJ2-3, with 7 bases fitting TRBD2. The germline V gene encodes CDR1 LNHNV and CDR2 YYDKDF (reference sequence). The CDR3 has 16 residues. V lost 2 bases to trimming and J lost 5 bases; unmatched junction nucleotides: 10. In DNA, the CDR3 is TGTGCCACCAGCAGACCCGGGAGCGGGGCGGGAGATACGCAGTATTTT. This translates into CATSRPGSGAGDTQYF.

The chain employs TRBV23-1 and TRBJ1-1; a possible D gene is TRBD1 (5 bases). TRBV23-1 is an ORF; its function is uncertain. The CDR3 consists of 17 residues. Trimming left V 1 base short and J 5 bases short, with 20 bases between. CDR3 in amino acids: CASSQYCGAEIATEAFF. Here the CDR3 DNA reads TGCGCCAGCAGTCAATATTGTGGGGCGGAAATTGCTACTGAAGCTTTCTTT.

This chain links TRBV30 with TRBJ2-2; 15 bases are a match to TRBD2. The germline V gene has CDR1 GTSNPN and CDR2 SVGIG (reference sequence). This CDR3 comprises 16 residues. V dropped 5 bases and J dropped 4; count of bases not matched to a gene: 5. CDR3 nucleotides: TGTGCCTGGGACGGGACTAGCGGGAGGACCACCGGGGAGCTGTTTTTT. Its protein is CAWDGTSGRTTGELFF.

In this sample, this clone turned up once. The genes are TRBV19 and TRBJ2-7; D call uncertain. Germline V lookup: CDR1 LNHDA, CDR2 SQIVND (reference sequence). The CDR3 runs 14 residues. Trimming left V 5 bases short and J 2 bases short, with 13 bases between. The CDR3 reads CASSPRPWTYEQYF. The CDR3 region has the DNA TGTGCCAGTAGTCCCAGGCCTTGGACCTACGAGCAGTACTTC.

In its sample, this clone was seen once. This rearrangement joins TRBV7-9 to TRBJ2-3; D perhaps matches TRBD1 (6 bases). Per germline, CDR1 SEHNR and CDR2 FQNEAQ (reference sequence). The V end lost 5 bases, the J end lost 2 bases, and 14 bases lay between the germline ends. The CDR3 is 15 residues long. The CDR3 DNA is TGTGCCAGCAGCGTCGACAGGATCTACACAGATACGCAGTATTTT. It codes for CASSVDRIYTDTQYF.